This T cell receptor beta chain came from a study of T cell responses to AZD1222 COVID-19 vaccine. Overall study: Second-dose timings of about 4 or about 12 weeks were pooled. Study findings and constraints: Clonal diversity may have been underestimated in mostly white British donors. The study reported that nearly half of spike-specific TCRs target unmutated variant regions.

The data were produced by immunoSEQ multiplex PCR, yet TCRdb's version contains in-frame clones alone and is incomplete. Here the sample spans tens of thousands of clones, 85% to 90% being singletons. For this clone: No antigen is known for it.

The CDR3 is made up of 14 amino acids. Germline lookup yields CDR1 SGHTA and CDR2 FQGNSA. V was clipped by 5 bases and J by 2 bases; unmatched bases: 6. The sample in question was peripheral blood, obtained on day 0 of AZD1222 vaccination. The source of this sequence is an adult in good health. The chain has TRBV7-2 and TRBJ2-7, with 7 bases that match TRBD1. CDR3 protein: CASSARTGAYEQYF. CDR3 DNA: TGTGCCAGCAGCGCGCGGACAGGAGCCTACGAGCAGTACTTC. The full variable domain, its missing parts supplied by reference TRBV7-2 and TRBJ2-7, is GAGVSQSPSNKVTEKGKDVELRCDPISGHTALYWYRQSLGQGLEFLIYFQGNSAPDKSGLPSDRFSAERTGGSVSTLTIQRTQQEDSAVYLCASSARTGAYEQYFGPGTRLTVT.